This T cell receptor beta chain originates from a study of radiotherapy plus CTLA-4 blockade in lung cancer. Germline CDR1 ENHRY, CDR2 SYGVKD. V lost 4 bases and J 0 bases, leaving 8 bases between the germline ends. The CDR3 is 14 amino acids. Produced via immunoSEQ multiplex PCR; TCRdb's table is partial and in-frame only. The repertoire has about 28,000 clones, under 80% of them found once; the top ten carry 7% to 8%. The receptor comes from a human donor with non-small cell lung cancer who had stable disease on radiotherapy plus ipilimumab. The chain is built from TRBV10-3 and TRBJ2-3; D is perhaps TRBD1 (5 bases). The sequenced sample was peripheral blood, obtained from a patient treated with radiotherapy plus ipilimumab. The CDR3 nucleotides read TGTGCCATCAGTGGGAGACAGAGCACAGATACGCAGTATTTT. This codes for CAISGRQSTDTQYF.